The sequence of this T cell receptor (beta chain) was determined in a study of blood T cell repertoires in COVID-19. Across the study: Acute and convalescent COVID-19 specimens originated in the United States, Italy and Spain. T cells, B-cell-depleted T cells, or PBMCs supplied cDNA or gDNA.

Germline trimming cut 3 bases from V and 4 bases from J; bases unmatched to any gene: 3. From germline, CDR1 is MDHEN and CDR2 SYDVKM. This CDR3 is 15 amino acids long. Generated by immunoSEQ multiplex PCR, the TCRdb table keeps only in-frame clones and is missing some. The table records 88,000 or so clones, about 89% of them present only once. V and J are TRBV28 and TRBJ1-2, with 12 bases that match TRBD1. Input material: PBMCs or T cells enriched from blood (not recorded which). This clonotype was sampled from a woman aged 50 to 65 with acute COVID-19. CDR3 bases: TGTGCCAGCAGTTTGGGACAGGGGGCCCGCTATGGCTACACCTTC. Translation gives CASSLGQGARYGYTF.